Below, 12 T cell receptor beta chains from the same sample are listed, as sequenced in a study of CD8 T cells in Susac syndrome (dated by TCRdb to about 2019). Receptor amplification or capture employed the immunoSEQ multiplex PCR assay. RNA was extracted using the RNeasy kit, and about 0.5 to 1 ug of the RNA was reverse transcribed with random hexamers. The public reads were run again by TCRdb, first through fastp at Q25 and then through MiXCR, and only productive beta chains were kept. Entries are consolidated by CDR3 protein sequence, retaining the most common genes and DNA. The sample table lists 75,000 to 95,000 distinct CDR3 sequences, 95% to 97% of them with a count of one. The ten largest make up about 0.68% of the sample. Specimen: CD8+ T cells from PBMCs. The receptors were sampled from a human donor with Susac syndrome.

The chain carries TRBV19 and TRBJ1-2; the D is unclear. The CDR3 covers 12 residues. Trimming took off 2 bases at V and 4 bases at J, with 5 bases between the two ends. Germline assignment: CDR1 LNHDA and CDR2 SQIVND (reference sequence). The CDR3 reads CASSISSYGYTF. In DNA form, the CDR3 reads TGTGCCAGTAGTATATCCAGCTATGGCTACACCTTC. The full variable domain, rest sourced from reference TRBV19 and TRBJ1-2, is DGGITQSPKYLFRKEGQNVTLSCEQNLNHDAMYWYRQDPGQGLRLIYYSQIVNDFQKGDIAEGYSVSREKKESFPLTVTSAQKNPTAFYLCASSISSYGYTFGSGTRLTVV.

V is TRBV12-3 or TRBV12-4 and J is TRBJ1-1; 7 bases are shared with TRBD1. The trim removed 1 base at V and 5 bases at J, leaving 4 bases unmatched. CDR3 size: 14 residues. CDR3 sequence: CASSLVGGETEAFF. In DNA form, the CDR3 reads TGTGCCAGCAGTTTAGTAGGGGGCGAAACTGAAGCTTTCTTT.

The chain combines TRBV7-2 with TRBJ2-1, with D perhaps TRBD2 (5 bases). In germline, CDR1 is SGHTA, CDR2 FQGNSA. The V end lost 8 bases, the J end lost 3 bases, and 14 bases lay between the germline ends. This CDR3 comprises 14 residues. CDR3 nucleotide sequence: TGTGCCAGCCAATCCGCACTAGGCTACAATGAGCAGTTCTTC. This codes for CASQSALGYNEQFF.

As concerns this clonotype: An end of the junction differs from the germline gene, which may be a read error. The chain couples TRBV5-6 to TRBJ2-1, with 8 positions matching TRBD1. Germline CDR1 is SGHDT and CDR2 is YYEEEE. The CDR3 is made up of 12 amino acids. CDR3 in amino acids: CASSLDVGQVAF. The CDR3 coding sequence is TGTGCCAGCAGCTTGGATGTGGGACAGGTTGCCTTC.

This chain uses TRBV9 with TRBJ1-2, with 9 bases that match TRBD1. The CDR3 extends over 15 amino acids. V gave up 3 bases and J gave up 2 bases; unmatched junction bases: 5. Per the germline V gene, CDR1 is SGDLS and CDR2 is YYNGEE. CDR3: CASSGRTGVNYGYTF. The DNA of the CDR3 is TGTGCCAGCAGCGGGCGGACAGGGGTGAACTATGGCTACACCTTC.

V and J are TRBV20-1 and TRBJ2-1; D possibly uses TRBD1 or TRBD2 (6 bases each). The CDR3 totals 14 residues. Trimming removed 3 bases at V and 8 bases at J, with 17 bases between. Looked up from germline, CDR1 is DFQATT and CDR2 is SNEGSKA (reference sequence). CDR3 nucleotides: TGCAGTGCTAGTAAGGGGGGCCAGGTTTATGAGCAGTTCTTC. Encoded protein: CSASKGGQVYEQFF.

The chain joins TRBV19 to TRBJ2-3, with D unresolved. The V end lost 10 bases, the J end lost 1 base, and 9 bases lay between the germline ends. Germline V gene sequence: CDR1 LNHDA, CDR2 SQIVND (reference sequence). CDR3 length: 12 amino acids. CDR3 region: CATLDGTDTQYF. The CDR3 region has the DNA TGTGCCACCCTCGACGGCACAGATACGCAGTATTTT. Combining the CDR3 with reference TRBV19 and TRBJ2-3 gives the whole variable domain DGGITQSPKYLFRKEGQNVTLSCEQNLNHDAMYWYRQDPGQGLRLIYYSQIVNDFQKGDIAEGYSVSREKKESFPLTVTSAQKNPTAFYLCATLDGTDTQYFGPGTRLTVL.

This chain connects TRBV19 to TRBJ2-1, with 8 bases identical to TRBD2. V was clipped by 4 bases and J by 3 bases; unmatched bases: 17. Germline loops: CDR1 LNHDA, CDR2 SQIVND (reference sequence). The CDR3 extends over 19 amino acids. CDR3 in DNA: TGTGCCAGTAGTACTTCCCCGTCCCACGGGGGGGCTGACTACAATGAGCAGTTCTTC. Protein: CASSTSPSHGGADYNEQFF.

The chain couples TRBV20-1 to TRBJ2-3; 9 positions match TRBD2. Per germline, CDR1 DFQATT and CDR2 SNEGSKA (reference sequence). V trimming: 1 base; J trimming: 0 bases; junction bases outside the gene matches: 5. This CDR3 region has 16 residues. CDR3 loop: CSARVTTSGSTDTQYF. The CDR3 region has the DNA TGCAGTGCTAGAGTCACGACTAGCGGCAGCACAGATACGCAGTATTTT.

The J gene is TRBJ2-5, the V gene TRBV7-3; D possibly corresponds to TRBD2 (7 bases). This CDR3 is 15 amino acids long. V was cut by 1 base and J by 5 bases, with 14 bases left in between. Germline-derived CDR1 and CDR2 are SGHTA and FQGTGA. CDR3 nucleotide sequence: TGTGCCAGCAGCTTAAGTGGGGGGGCGGTCGAGACCCAGTACTTC. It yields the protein CASSLSGGAVETQYF.

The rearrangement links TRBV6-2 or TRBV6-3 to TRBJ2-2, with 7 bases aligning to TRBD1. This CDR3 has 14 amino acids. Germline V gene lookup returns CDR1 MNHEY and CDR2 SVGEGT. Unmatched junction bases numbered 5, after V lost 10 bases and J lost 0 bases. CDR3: CATTGTANTGELFF. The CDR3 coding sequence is TGTGCCACCACCGGGACAGCGAACACCGGGGAGCTGTTTTTT.

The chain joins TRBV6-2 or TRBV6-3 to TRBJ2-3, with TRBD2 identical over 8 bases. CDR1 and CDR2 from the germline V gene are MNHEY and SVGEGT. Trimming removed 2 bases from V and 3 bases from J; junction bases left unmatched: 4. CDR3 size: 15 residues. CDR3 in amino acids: CASSYVGGATDTQYF. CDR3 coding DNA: TGTGCCAGCAGTTACGTCGGGGGGGCAACAGATACGCAGTATTTT.